Each of the 17 T cell receptor beta chains below was sequenced from the same sample in a study of blood T cell repertoires in COVID-19 (dated by TCRdb to 2018 to 2021). Library preparation employed the immunoSEQ multiplex PCR assay. TCRdb limited this immuneACCESS table to in-frame rearrangements with V and J called. A share of clones is missing; checked studies link under half to unresolved V genes, and the rest is unexplained. In all, the sample holds 100,000 to 150,000 clones, and roughly 88% of those were seen once. Jointly, the top ten make up roughly 2.2% of the sample. Sequences were obtained from peripheral blood. The receptors were sampled from a man aged 65 to 79 with active COVID-19.

DNA of the CDR3: TGTGCCACCAGTGATTCCACAGGGGGAGGCCCCCGGACCCAGTACTTC. It encodes CATSDSTGGGPRTQYF. The rearrangement links TRBV24-1 to TRBJ2-5; 8 positions match TRBD1. V dropped 2 bases and J dropped 7; count of bases not matched to a gene: 11. This CDR3 has 16 residues. CDR1 and CDR2 from the germline V gene are KGHDR and SFDVKD.

V and J are TRBV28 and TRBJ2-7; D is unclear. From germline, CDR1 is MDHEN and CDR2 SYDVKM. CDR3 length: 13 amino acids. Trimming took off 5 bases at V and 3 bases at J, with 11 bases between the two ends. CDR3 nucleotide sequence: TGTGCCAGCAGTCCACCACCACTCTACGAGCAGTACTTC. It translates to CASSPPPLYEQYF.

The chain joins TRBV28 to TRBJ1-2; tentative D call: TRBD1 (6 bases). CDR1 is MDHEN and CDR2 is SYDVKM in the germline V gene. V lost 5 bases to trimming and J lost 8 bases, with 18 bases between them. The CDR3 has 14 residues. CDR3 protein: CASSSPPGEGGYTF. CDR3 nucleotides: TGTGCCAGCAGTAGTCCCCCAGGGGAAGGGGGCTACACCTTC.

The rearrangement joins TRBV7-3 to TRBJ1-1; possible D gene TRBD1, 6 bases. CDR3 length: 13 amino acids. V shed 5 bases and J shed 4 bases, with 11 bases lying between them. Per germline, CDR1 SGHTA and CDR2 FQGTGA. CDR3 DNA sequence: TGTGCCAGCAGCCTCCAGGGGACCACTGAAGCTTTCTTT. This encodes CASSLQGTTEAFF.

The chain joins TRBV2 to TRBJ2-7; 8 nucleotides agree with TRBD2. Germline CDR1 is SNHLY and CDR2 is FYNNEI. J gave up 2 bases and V 10 bases, and 7 bases lay outside the gene matches. The CDR3 is 13 residues long. CDR3 loop: CATRGGPTYEQYF. CDR3 DNA sequence: TGTGCCACCCGGGGGGGGCCGACCTACGAGCAGTACTTC. Combining the CDR3 with reference TRBV2 and TRBJ2-7 gives the whole variable domain EPEVTQTPSHQVTQMGQEVILRCVPISNHLYFYWYRQILGQKVEFLVSFYNNEISEKSEIFDDQFSVERPDGSNFTLKIRSTKLEDSAMYFCATRGGPTYEQYFGPGTRLTVT.

V and J are TRBV28 and TRBJ1-2, with TRBD1 matching 8 bases. This CDR3 region has 14 residues. With 6 bases clipped from V and 8 bases from J, the junction kept 11 bases outside the gene matches. The germline V gene has CDR1 MDHEN and CDR2 SYDVKM. The CDR3 protein is CASSSPRDRTGYTF. The CDR3 coding sequence is TGTGCCAGCAGCTCCCCCCGGGACAGGACCGGCTACACCTTC.

The V gene is TRBV5-5, the J gene TRBJ2-5, with 7 positions matching TRBD1. The CDR3 runs 16 residues. The germline gives CDR1 SGHKS, CDR2 YYEKEE (reference sequence). V trimming: 7 bases; J trimming: 4 bases; junction bases outside the gene matches: 16. CDR3 amino acids: CASSGALRDRGETQYF. The CDR3 DNA reads as TGTGCCAGCTCAGGTGCTCTCCGGGACAGAGGAGAGACCCAGTACTTC.

This chain connects TRBV18 to TRBJ1-5; weak D call: TRBD1 (5 bases). V was cut by 3 bases and J by 3 bases, with 9 bases left in between. Germline V CDR1 and CDR2: KGHSH, LQKENI. CDR3 size: 14 residues. As DNA, the CDR3 is TGTGCCAGCTCACCGGGGCAGTACAATCAGCCCCAGCATTTT. It specifies CASSPGQYNQPQHF.

The rearrangement uses TRBV11-3 and TRBJ2-7, with 9 bases matching TRBD2. This CDR3 region has 19 residues. Germline loops: CDR1 SGHNT, CDR2 YENEEA. The J segment lost 0 bases and the V segment lost 0 bases, leaving 12 bases of the junction unmatched. The CDR3 loop is CASSLDRAGAGGSSYEQYF. DNA for the CDR3: TGTGCCAGCAGCTTAGACAGGGCAGGAGCGGGAGGAAGCTCCTACGAGCAGTACTTC.

The V gene is TRBV18, the J gene TRBJ1-3; D may be TRBD1 (6 bases). Trimming removed 0 bases at V and 7 bases at J, with 10 bases between. In germline, CDR1 is KGHSH, CDR2 LQKENI. The CDR3 has 14 residues. The CDR3 sequence is CASSPPWQGNTIYF. The CDR3 nucleotides are TGTGCCAGCTCACCACCGTGGCAGGGGAACACCATATATTTT.

The J gene is TRBJ1-2, the V gene TRBV7-2; possibly TRBD1 for D (5 bases). The CDR3 contains 14 residues. Trimming stripped 3 bases from V and 0 bases from J, with 8 bases between. Germline CDR1 SGHTA, CDR2 FQGNSA. The chain's CDR3 is CASSLDTTNYGYTF. CDR3 coding DNA: TGTGCCAGCAGCTTGGACACCACTAACTATGGCTACACCTTC. Full variable domain (outside the CDR3, taken from reference TRBV7-2 and TRBJ1-2): GAGVSQSPSNKVTEKGKDVELRCDPISGHTALYWYRQSLGQGLEFLIYFQGNSAPDKSGLPSDRFSAERTGGSVSTLTIQRTQQEDSAVYLCASSLDTTNYGYTFGSGTRLTVV.

The rearrangement joins TRBV12-5 to TRBJ1-1; D possibly corresponds to TRBD1 (6 bases). Germline assignment: CDR1 LGHNT and CDR2 FRNRAP. CDR3 length: 14 residues. V gave up 7 bases and J gave up 4 bases, with 16 bases separating them. The CDR3 bases are TGTGCTAGTGCCCAAGCAGGGGTGGGCACTGAAGCTTTCTTT. As protein: CASAQAGVGTEAFF.

The chain links TRBV4-2 to TRBJ1-5, with D possibly being TRBD1 (6 bases). V dropped 3 bases and J dropped 6 bases, with 12 bases sitting between them. The CDR3 sequence is 14 residues long. Per the germline V gene, CDR1 is LGHNA and CDR2 is YNFKEQ. As DNA, the CDR3 is TGTGCCAGCAGCCACACAGGGCAGGGTCAGCCCCAGCATTTT. Translated: CASSHTGQGQPQHF.

The gene calls are TRBV9 and TRBJ2-7; D is ambiguous. The CDR3 sequence is 14 residues long. Germline CDR1 and CDR2: SGDLS and YYNGEE. Trimming removed 4 bases from V and 3 bases from J, with 14 bases in between. Here the CDR3 reads CASSPMTPDYEQYF. The CDR3, as DNA: TGTGCCAGCAGCCCTATGACACCGGACTACGAGCAGTACTTC.

This chain joins TRBV30 and TRBJ1-1; tentatively, D is TRBD1 (6 bases). This CDR3 comprises 15 residues. Trimming took 2 bases from V and 6 from J, leaving 19 bases between them. Looked up from germline, CDR1 is GTSNPN and CDR2 is SVGIG (reference sequence). CDR3 DNA: TGTGCCTGGAGTTCGACACACAGGGTAGAGGCTGAAGCTTTCTTT. Amino acids: CAWSSTHRVEAEAFF.

The rearrangement joins TRBV3-1 (or the pseudogene TRBV3-2) to TRBJ1-1; 11 bases align to TRBD1. The CDR3 contains 15 residues. Germline assignment: CDR1 LGHDT and CDR2 YNNKEL (reference sequence). V trimming: 3 bases; J trimming: 5 bases; junction bases outside the gene matches: 5. The CDR3 region is CASSHRTGGKTEAFF. CDR3 in DNA: TGTGCCAGCAGCCACCGGACAGGGGGCAAGACTGAAGCTTTCTTT.

The J gene is TRBJ2-3, the V gene TRBV18, with TRBD1 as a possible D gene (6 bases). The CDR3 has 14 residues. Germline CDR1 is KGHSH and CDR2 is LQKENI. V shed 3 bases and J shed 3 bases, with 10 bases lying between them. CDR3 nucleotide sequence: TGTGCCAGCTCACCTCATCAGGGGACAGATACGCAGTATTTT. Encoded protein: CASSPHQGTDTQYF.